The 23 T cell receptor beta chains below were found in one sample sequenced in a study of blood T cell repertoires in COVID-19. The assay was immunoSEQ multiplex PCR, and TCRdb's table has in-frame clones only and misses some. The profile covers under 300,000 clones, with 86% appearing a single time and 3% taken by the ten largest. Sequences were obtained from peripheral blood. The receptors here all came from a woman in her twenties or thirties with active or convalescent COVID-19.

The J gene is TRBJ2-5, the V gene TRBV13; TRBD1 aligns across 8 bases. Germline lookup yields CDR1 PRHDT and CDR2 FYEKMQ (reference sequence). The CDR3 sequence is 14 residues long. Trimming took 3 bases from V and 5 from J; bases not matched to a gene: 5. Here the CDR3 DNA reads TGTGCCAGCAGCTTGGGACAGGAGAGGGAGACCCAGTACTTC. It codes for CASSLGQERETQYF.

This chain uses TRBV18 with TRBJ2-3, with 12 bases lining up with TRBD2. Per germline, CDR1 KGHSH and CDR2 LQKENI. J was trimmed by 0 bases and V by 2 bases; bases with no gene match: 9. This CDR3 has 19 residues. As DNA, the CDR3 is TGTGCCAGCTCACCATTGGCGCTAGCGGGGGGGCCGAGCACAGATACGCAGTATTTT. Its translation is CASSPLALAGGPSTDTQYF.

The V gene is TRBV20-1, the J gene TRBJ2-7; TRBD2 might be the D (6 bases). The CDR3 has 10 residues. Trimming took 3 bases from V and 10 from J, leaving 10 bases between them. Germline V lookup: CDR1 DFQATT, CDR2 SNEGSKA (reference sequence). The CDR3 region is CSASTGDQYF. The DNA for the CDR3 is TGCAGTGCTAGTACGGGGGACCAGTACTTC.

This clone appeared a few times. V gene TRBV28 combines with J gene TRBJ2-7; 8 bases map to TRBD1. The V segment lost 2 bases and the J segment 0 bases; nucleotides outside the gene matches: 9. The CDR3 totals 17 residues. Germline loops: CDR1 MDHEN, CDR2 SYDVKM. CDR3 DNA sequence: TGTGCCAGCAGTTTAGCCTCCTGGGACAGGTTCTCCTACGAGCAGTACTTC. Translating gives CASSLASWDRFSYEQYF.

V usage is TRBV13 and J usage is TRBJ1-2; no firm D call. V lost 1 base, J lost 0 bases, and 9 bases lay in between. The CDR3 covers 15 residues. CDR1 PRHDT and CDR2 FYEKMQ come from the germline V gene (reference sequence). CDR3 in amino acids: CASSLVEGPNYGYTF. The CDR3 bases are TGTGCCAGCAGCTTAGTGGAGGGTCCTAACTATGGCTACACCTTC.

About this clone: An end of the junction does not agree with germline; a read error may underlie this. Other DNA sequences in the same sample also yield this CDR3. CDR3 sequence (DNA): TGTGCTAGCAGCCAAGGGGCGGGGCGGGGAGATACGCAGTATTTT. This gives the protein CASSQGAGRGDTQYF. J is TRBJ2-3 and V is TRBV3-1 (or the pseudogene TRBV3-2), with D possibly being TRBD2 (6 bases). The CDR3 covers 15 residues. Germline V lookup: CDR1 LGHDT, CDR2 YNNKEL (reference sequence).

The chain uses TRBV7-9 and TRBJ1-1, with TRBD1 identical over 12 bases. Germline V gives CDR1 SEHNR, CDR2 FQNEAQ (reference sequence). This CDR3 has 15 residues. Germline trimming cut 5 bases from V and 3 bases from J; bases unmatched to any gene: 4. CDR3 in amino acids: CASSQGQGADTEAFF. In DNA, the CDR3 is TGTGCCAGCAGCCAGGGACAGGGGGCGGACACTGAAGCTTTCTTT.

The chain recombines TRBV5-1 with TRBJ2-1; 11 bases agree with TRBD2. From germline, CDR1 is SGHRS and CDR2 YFSETQ. CDR3 length: 17 residues. Unmatched junction bases numbered 10, after V lost 4 bases and J lost 4 bases. The CDR3 DNA is TGCGCCAGCAGCAAGGGTCTTCTAGCGGGGGGTTACAATGAGCAGTTCTTC. Amino acid sequence: CASSKGLLAGGYNEQFF.

J is TRBJ1-2 and V is TRBV10-2; D gene unclear. CDR1 is WSHSY, CDR2 SAAADI, per germline. V shed 6 bases and J shed 10 bases, with 15 bases lying between them. The CDR3 spans 12 residues. CDR3 sequence (DNA): TGCGCCAGCAGCGGAGGACGGTCCCCCTACACCTTC. It translates to CASSGGRSPYTF.

V and J are TRBV7-9 and TRBJ1-2; TRBD1 matches at 7 bases. The CDR3 is 14 residues long. J gave up 2 bases and V 2 bases, and 2 bases lay outside the gene matches. CDR1 SEHNR and CDR2 FQNEAQ come from the germline V gene (reference sequence). CDR3 bases: TGTGCCAGCAGCTTACAGGGGGGCAACTATGGCTACACCTTC. Amino acids: CASSLQGGNYGYTF.

The chain combines TRBV19 with TRBJ2-2; 8 positions match TRBD2. CDR3 size: 18 residues. CDR1 is LNHDA and CDR2 is SQIVND in the germline V gene (reference sequence). The J segment lost 0 bases and the V segment lost 3 bases, leaving 9 bases of the junction unmatched. CDR3 region: CASSINGGGGPNTGELFF. The CDR3 nucleotides read TGTGCCAGTAGTATCAACGGGGGGGGCGGACCGAACACCGGGGAGCTGTTTTTT. Full variable domain (remainder filled in from reference TRBV19 and TRBJ2-2): DGGITQSPKYLFRKEGQNVTLSCEQNLNHDAMYWYRQDPGQGLRLIYYSQIVNDFQKGDIAEGYSVSREKKESFPLTVTSAQKNPTAFYLCASSINGGGGPNTGELFFGEGSRLTVL.

The rearrangement joins TRBV24-1 to TRBJ1-5; a weak D match, TRBD1 (5 bases). Trimming shortened V by 5 bases and J by 4 bases, and 8 bases separated the two germline ends. The CDR3 sequence is 13 residues long. Germline CDR1 KGHDR, CDR2 SFDVKD. This CDR3 reads CATSGSGNQPQHF. The CDR3 bases are TGTGCCACCAGTGGCTCAGGGAATCAGCCCCAGCATTTT.

The V and J genes are TRBV7-9 and TRBJ2-7; TRBD1 agrees at 10 bases. The CDR3 contains 15 residues. J lost 6 bases, V lost 3 bases, and 8 bases had no gene match. The germline V gene has CDR1 SEHNR and CDR2 FQNEAQ (reference sequence). The CDR3 DNA is TGTGCCAGCAGCTTTCACCGACAGGGGGCGAGCGAGCAGTACTTC. It yields the protein CASSFHRQGASEQYF.

This rearrangement joins TRBV6-5 to TRBJ2-1; D ambiguous. Germline CDR1 reads MNHEY; CDR2 reads SVGAGI. This CDR3 is 15 amino acids long. Trimming took off 5 bases at V and 0 bases at J, with 11 bases between the two ends. The CDR3 here is CASSPSPSSYNEQFF. In DNA, the CDR3 is TGTGCCAGCAGTCCCTCACCGAGCTCCTACAATGAGCAGTTCTTC.

The chain couples TRBV19 to TRBJ1-5; no clear D gene. The CDR3 consists of 15 residues. V shed 5 bases and J shed 3 bases, with 14 bases lying between them. Germline CDR1 reads LNHDA; CDR2 reads SQIVND (reference sequence). The CDR3 reads CASSPAGRLNQPQHF. The CDR3 nucleotides read TGTGCCAGTAGTCCGGCGGGGAGACTCAATCAGCCCCAGCATTTT. Variable domain in full (rest from reference TRBV19 and TRBJ1-5): DGGITQSPKYLFRKEGQNVTLSCEQNLNHDAMYWYRQDPGQGLRLIYYSQIVNDFQKGDIAEGYSVSREKKESFPLTVTSAQKNPTAFYLCASSPAGRLNQPQHFGDGTRLSIL.

This chain connects TRBV6-6 to TRBJ1-6; D remains unclear. Deletions cut 8 bases from V and 9 bases from J, with 14 bases between. The CDR3 totals 13 residues. CDR1 and CDR2 from the germline V gene are MNHNY and SVGAGI (reference sequence). The CDR3 is CASSRVLGSPLHF. The CDR3 coding sequence is TGTGCCAGCTCGAGGGTCTTGGGTTCACCCCTCCACTTT.

The genes are TRBV5-6 and TRBJ1-2; 10 bases are a match to TRBD1. The CDR3 spans 18 residues. The germline V gene has CDR1 SGHDT and CDR2 YYEEEE. The V gene end was trimmed by 5 bases and the J gene end by 5 bases; junction bases not matched to a gene: 18. The CDR3 DNA reads TGTGCCAGCAGTCTGCCTGTGACAGGGGGCCTTTCGCGGTATGGCTACACCTTC. As protein: CASSLPVTGGLSRYGYTF.

This clone was picked up a small number of times. This chain connects TRBV5-4 to TRBJ2-5; tentative D call: TRBD1 (6 bases). The V gene's germline CDR1 is SGHNT and CDR2 YYREEE (reference sequence). The CDR3 is made up of 13 amino acids. Trimming left V 3 bases short and J 2 bases short, with 8 bases between. The CDR3 reads CASSWDTQETQYF. In DNA, the CDR3 is TGTGCCAGCAGCTGGGACACACAAGAGACCCAGTACTTC.

The chain joins TRBV6-4 to TRBJ1-1; D unresolved. Trimming took off 5 bases at V and 4 bases at J, with 14 bases between the two ends. The CDR3 runs to 14 residues. CDR1 and CDR2 from the germline V gene are MRHNA and SNTAGT. The CDR3 is CASSIEGGSTEAFF. CDR3 bases: TGTGCCAGCAGTATTGAAGGCGGGAGCACTGAAGCTTTCTTT.

The chain couples TRBV7-2 to TRBJ1-1, with D perhaps matching TRBD1 (5 bases). V was pared by 7 bases and J by 1 base, with 13 bases between. The CDR3 has 14 residues. The germline V gene has CDR1 SGHTA and CDR2 FQGNSA. Written as DNA, the CDR3 is TGTGCCAGCATTAAGGGCAGGGAGAACACTGAAGCTTTCTTT. Amino acids: CASIKGRENTEAFF.

This clone was recorded once. The rearrangement uses TRBV5-1 and TRBJ1-1; D is undetermined. Trimming left V 5 bases short and J 4 bases short, with 15 bases between. This CDR3 region has 14 residues. Germline V gives CDR1 SGHRS, CDR2 YFSETQ. The CDR3 region is CASSPAGVLTEAFF. CDR3 DNA sequence: TGCGCCAGCAGTCCCGCTGGAGTTCTCACTGAAGCTTTCTTT. The entire variable domain, with the rest obtained from reference TRBV5-1 and TRBJ1-1, is as follows: KAGVTQTPRYLIKTRGQQVTLSCSPISGHRSVSWYQQTPGQGLQFLFEYFSETQRNKGNFPGRFSGRQFSNSRSEMNVSTLELGDSALYLCASSPAGVLTEAFFGQGTRLTVV.

V usage is TRBV7-9 and J usage is TRBJ1-6, with 7 bases matching TRBD1. V shed 4 bases, J shed 2 bases, and the junction held 5 bases outside the gene matches. CDR1 and CDR2 from the germline V gene are SEHNR and FQNEAQ (reference sequence). The CDR3 is 16 amino acids. In nucleotides, the CDR3 is TGTGCCAGCAGCTCCTCAGGGGGAACCTATAATTCACCCCTCCACTTT. Residues: CASSSSGGTYNSPLHF. The variable domain in full, completed from reference TRBV7-9 and TRBJ1-6, reads DTGVSQNPRHKITKRGQNVTFRCDPISEHNRLYWYRQTLGQGPEFLTYFQNEAQLEKSRLLSDRFSAERPKGSFSTLEIQRTEQGDSAMYLCASSSSGGTYNSPLHFGNGTRLTVT.

V is TRBV7-6 and J is TRBJ2-7, with TRBD1 matching over 8 bases. V shed 4 bases, J shed 2 bases, and the junction held 4 bases outside the gene matches. CDR1 is SGHVS and CDR2 is FNYEAQ in the germline V gene. CDR3 length: 14 amino acids. CDR3 sequence (DNA): TGTGCCAGCAGCTCCGACAGGGGACCCTACGAGCAGTACTTC. Its translation is CASSSDRGPYEQYF.